Below, 2 T cell receptor beta chains from the same sample are listed, as sequenced in a study of blood T cell repertoires in COVID-19. Repertoires were generated with immunoSEQ multiplex PCR, while TCRdb's copy carries only in-frame clones and drops some. In the table there are hundreds of thousands of clones, 75% to 90% of which are singletons. What was sequenced was PBMCs or T cells enriched from blood (not recorded which). Every receptor here comes from a woman aged 50 to 60 who had recovered from COVID-19.

The chain uses TRBV6-5 and TRBJ2-3, with 9 bases that match TRBD2. V lost 2 bases to trimming and J lost 3 bases; unmatched junction nucleotides: 3. The CDR3 length is 15 residues. The germline V gene has CDR1 MNHEY and CDR2 SVGAGI. The CDR3 sequence: CASSYVAGVTDTQYF. The CDR3 DNA reads as TGTGCCAGCAGTTACGTAGCGGGAGTGACAGATACGCAGTATTTT.

V usage is TRBV4-1 and J usage is TRBJ1-2, with 10 bases identical to TRBD1. Trimming cost V 3 bases and J 5 bases; bases outside gene matches: 0. Per germline, CDR1 MGHRA and CDR2 YSYEKL. This CDR3 is 13 amino acids long. DNA of the CDR3: TGCGCCAGCAGCCAGGGACAGGGGTATGGCTACACCTTC. Protein sequence: CASSQGQGYGYTF.